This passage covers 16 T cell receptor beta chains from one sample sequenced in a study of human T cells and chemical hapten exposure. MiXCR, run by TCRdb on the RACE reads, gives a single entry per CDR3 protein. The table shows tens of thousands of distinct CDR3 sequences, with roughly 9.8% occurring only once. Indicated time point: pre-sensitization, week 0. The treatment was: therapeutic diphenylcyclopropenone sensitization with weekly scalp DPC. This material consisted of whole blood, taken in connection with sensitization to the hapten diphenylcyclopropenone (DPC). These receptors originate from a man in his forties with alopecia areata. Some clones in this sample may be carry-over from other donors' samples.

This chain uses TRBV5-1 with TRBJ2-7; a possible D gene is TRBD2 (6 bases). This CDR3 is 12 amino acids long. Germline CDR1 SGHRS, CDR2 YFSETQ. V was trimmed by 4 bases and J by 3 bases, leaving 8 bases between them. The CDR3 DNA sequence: TGCGCCAGCAGCCGGGACTTCTACGAGCAGTACTTC. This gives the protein CASSRDFYEQYF.

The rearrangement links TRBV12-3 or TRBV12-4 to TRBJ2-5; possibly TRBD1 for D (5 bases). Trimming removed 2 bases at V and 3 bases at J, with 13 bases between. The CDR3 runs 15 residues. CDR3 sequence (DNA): TGTGCCAGCAGTTTATCCGACAGAATTAAAGAGACCCAGTACTTC. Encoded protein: CASSLSDRIKETQYF.

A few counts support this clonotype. The CDR3 DNA is TGTGCCAGCAGCTTGGGGCGGGACCGCGAGCAGTTCTTC. Its protein is CASSLGRDREQFF. This chain connects TRBV7-9 to TRBJ2-1, with D maybe TRBD2 (6 bases). This CDR3 contains 13 residues. The V gene's germline CDR1 is SEHNR and CDR2 FQNEAQ (reference sequence). V lost 3 bases, J lost 10 bases, and 13 bases lay in between.

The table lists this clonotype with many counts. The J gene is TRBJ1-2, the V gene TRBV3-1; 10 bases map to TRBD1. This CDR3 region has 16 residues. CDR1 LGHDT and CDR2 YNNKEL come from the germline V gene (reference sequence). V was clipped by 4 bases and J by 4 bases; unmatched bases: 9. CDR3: CASSPPRDRGGYGYTF. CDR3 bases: TGTGCCAGCAGCCCCCCCCGGGACAGGGGAGGCTATGGCTACACCTTC.

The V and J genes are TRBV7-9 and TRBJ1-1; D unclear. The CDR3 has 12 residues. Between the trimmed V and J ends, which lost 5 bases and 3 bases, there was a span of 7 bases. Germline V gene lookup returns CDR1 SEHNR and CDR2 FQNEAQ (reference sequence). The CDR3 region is CASSNQDTEAFF. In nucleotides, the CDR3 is TGTGCCAGCAGCAACCAGGACACTGAAGCTTTCTTT.

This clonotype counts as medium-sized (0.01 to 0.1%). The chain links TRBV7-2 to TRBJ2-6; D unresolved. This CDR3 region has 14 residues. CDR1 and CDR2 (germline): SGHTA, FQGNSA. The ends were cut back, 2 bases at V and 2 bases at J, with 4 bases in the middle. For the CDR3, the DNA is TGTGCCAGCAGCTTAATGACTGGGGCCAACGTCCTGACTTTC. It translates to CASSLMTGANVLTF.

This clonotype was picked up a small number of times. This chain's CDR3 is CASSPRGRGGNTEAFF. The CDR3 DNA is TGTGCCAGCAGCCCCAGGGGGCGGGGGGGCAACACTGAAGCTTTCTTT. The chain recombines TRBV7-2 with TRBJ1-1; the match to TRBD1 covers 8 bases. Trimming cost V 5 bases and J 2 bases; bases outside gene matches: 10. This CDR3 is 16 amino acids long. From germline, CDR1 is SGHTA and CDR2 FQGNSA.

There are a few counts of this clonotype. Here the CDR3 reads CASSQDRSYEQYF. CDR3 DNA sequence: TGCGCCAGCAGCCAAGATCGCAGCTACGAGCAGTACTTC. This chain links TRBV4-1 with TRBJ2-7; D remains ambiguous. Germline values: CDR1 MGHRA, CDR2 YSYEKL. The length of the CDR3 is 13 residues. The ends were cut back, 0 bases at V and 3 bases at J, with 6 bases in the middle.

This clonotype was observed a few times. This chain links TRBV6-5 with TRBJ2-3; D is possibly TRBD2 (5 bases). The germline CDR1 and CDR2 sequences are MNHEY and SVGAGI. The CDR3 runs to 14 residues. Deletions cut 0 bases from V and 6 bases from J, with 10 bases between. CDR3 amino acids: CASSYSRGMDTQYF. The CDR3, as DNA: TGTGCCAGCAGTTACTCTCGGGGTATGGATACGCAGTATTTT.

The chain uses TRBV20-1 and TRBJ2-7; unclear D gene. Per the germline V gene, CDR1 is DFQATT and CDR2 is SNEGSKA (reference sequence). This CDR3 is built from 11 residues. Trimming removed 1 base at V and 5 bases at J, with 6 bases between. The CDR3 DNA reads TGCAGTGCTAGAGGGTTGCACGAGCAGTACTTC. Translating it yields CSARGLHEQYF.

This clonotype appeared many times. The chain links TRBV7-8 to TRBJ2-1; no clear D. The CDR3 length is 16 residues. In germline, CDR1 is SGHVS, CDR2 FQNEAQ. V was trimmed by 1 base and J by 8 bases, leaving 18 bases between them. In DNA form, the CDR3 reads TGTGCCAGCAGCTTAGGGCGCCTAGAGGCGTCAGATGAGCAGTTCTTC. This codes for CASSLGRLEASDEQFF.

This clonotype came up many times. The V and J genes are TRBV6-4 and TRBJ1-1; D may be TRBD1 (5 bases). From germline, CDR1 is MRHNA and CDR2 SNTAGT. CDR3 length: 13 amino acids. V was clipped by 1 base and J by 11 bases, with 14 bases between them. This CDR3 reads CASSDFVGGRAFF. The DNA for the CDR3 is TGTGCCAGCAGTGACTTCGTCGGGGGTAGGGCTTTCTTT.

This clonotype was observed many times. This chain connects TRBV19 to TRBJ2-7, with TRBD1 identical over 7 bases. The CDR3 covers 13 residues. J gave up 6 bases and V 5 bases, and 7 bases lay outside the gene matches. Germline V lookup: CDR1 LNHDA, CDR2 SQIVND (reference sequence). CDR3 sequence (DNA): TGTGCCAGTAGTGCAACAGGGGCAAGCGAGCAGTACTTC. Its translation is CASSATGASEQYF.

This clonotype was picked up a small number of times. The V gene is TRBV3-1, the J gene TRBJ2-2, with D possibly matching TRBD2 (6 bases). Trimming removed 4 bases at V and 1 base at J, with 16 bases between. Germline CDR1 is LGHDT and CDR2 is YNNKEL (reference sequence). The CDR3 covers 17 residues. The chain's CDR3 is CASSLKGGSGNTGELFF. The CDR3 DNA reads TGTGCCAGCAGCCTCAAGGGAGGTAGCGGGAACACCGGGGAGCTGTTTTTT.

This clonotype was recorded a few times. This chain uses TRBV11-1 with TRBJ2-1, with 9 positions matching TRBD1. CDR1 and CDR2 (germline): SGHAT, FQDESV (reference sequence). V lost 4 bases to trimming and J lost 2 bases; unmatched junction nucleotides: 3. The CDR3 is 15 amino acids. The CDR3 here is CASSSDRGPYNEQFF. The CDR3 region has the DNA TGTGCCAGCAGCTCGGACAGGGGTCCCTACAATGAGCAGTTCTTC. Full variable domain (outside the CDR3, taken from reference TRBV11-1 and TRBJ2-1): EAEVAQSPRYKITEKSQAVAFWCDPISGHATLYWYRQILGQGPELLVQFQDESVVDDSQLPKDRFSAERLKGVDSTLKIQPAELGDSAMYLCASSSDRGPYNEQFFGPGTRLTVL.

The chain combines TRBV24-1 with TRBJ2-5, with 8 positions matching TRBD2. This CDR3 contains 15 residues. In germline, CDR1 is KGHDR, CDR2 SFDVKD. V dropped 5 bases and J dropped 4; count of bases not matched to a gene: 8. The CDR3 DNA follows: TGTGCCACCAGTGCCCCGAGCGGGAGAGGAGAGACCCAGTACTTC. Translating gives CATSAPSGRGETQYF.